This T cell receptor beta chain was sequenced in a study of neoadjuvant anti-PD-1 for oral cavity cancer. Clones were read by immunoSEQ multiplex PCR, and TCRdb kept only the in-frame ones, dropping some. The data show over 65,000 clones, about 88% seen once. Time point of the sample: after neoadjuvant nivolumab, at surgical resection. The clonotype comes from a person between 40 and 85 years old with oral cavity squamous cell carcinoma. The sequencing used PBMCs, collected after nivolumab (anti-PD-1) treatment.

CDR3 region: CASAGSNSYNEQFF. In DNA, the CDR3 is TGTGCCAGCGCCGGGAGTAATTCCTACAATGAGCAGTTCTTC. The genes are TRBV6-6 and TRBJ2-1, with a possible D match to TRBD2 (6 bases). CDR1 and CDR2 from the germline V gene are MNHNY and SVGAGI (reference sequence). Trimming took off 8 bases at V and 1 base at J, with 12 bases between the two ends. The CDR3 contains 14 residues.